Presented here are 18 T cell receptor beta chains from one specimen sequenced in a study of cytomegalovirus exposure and HLA in healthy donors. PCR primers comprised 60 Vbeta and 13 Jbeta primers. Method: immunoSEQ multiplex PCR; TCRdb's copy keeps in-frame clones and lacks some. The table records 80,000 to 130,000 clones, roughly three quarters of them present only once. What was sequenced was PBMCs. These receptors all stem from a woman aged 45 to 65 in good health and CMV-seropositive.

This rearrangement joins TRBV18 to TRBJ2-1; 7 positions match TRBD1. With V trimmed by 1 base and J by 4 bases, 4 bases remained unmatched. The CDR3 is made up of 15 amino acids. Germline V CDR1 and CDR2: KGHSH, LQKENI. CDR3 coding DNA: TGTGCCAGCTCACCACGACAGGGAATTTACAATGAGCAGTTCTTC. Its translation: CASSPRQGIYNEQFF.

This CDR3 reads CASSSPSTDFYEQYF. CDR3 DNA: TGTGCCAGCAGTTCCCCCTCTACTGACTTCTACGAGCAGTACTTC. This chain links TRBV27 with TRBJ2-7, with no clear D. V lost 4 bases and J 3 bases, leaving 16 bases between the germline ends. The CDR3 totals 15 residues. Germline V gene data show CDR1 as MNHEY and CDR2 as SMNVEV (reference sequence).

The rearrangement uses TRBV6-4 and TRBJ1-5; TRBD1 matches at 8 bases. This CDR3 is 13 amino acids long. V lost 2 bases and J lost 9; bases outside the gene matches: 3. Germline CDR1 and CDR2: MRHNA and SNTAGT. The CDR3 loop reads CASSDRQGLPQHF. CDR3 nucleotide sequence: TGTGCCAGCAGTGACCGACAGGGGCTGCCCCAGCATTTT.

V usage is TRBV19 and J usage is TRBJ1-2; 9 nucleotides line up with TRBD1. Looked up from germline, CDR1 is LNHDA and CDR2 is SQIVND (reference sequence). CDR3 length equals 16 residues. With 6 bases clipped from V and 4 bases from J, the junction kept 12 bases outside the gene matches. The CDR3 loop reads CASRPSRDREAYGYTF. For the CDR3, the DNA is TGTGCCAGTAGGCCGTCACGGGACAGGGAGGCCTATGGCTACACCTTC.

The chain has TRBV4-1 and TRBJ2-7; TRBD1 matches at 9 bases. The CDR3 has 15 residues. Per the germline V gene, CDR1 is MGHRA and CDR2 is YSYEKL. With V trimmed by 0 bases and J by 4 bases, 4 bases remained unmatched. The CDR3 nucleotides are TGCGCCAGCAGCCAAGATAAGGGACAGGGTTACGAGCAGTACTTC. It translates to CASSQDKGQGYEQYF.

The rearrangement uses TRBV14 and TRBJ2-5; 8 nucleotides agree with TRBD1. The V gene end was trimmed by 4 bases and the J gene end by 1 base; junction bases not matched to a gene: 8. This CDR3 has 16 residues. Germline CDR1 is SGHDN and CDR2 is FVKESK. The CDR3 sequence is CASSPRTGRIQETQYF. DNA for the CDR3: TGTGCCAGCAGCCCCCGGACAGGGAGAATCCAAGAGACCCAGTACTTC.

This clone was seen only a few times. The rearrangement joins TRBV5-1 to TRBJ2-3; possibly TRBD2 for D (5 bases). Germline CDR1 and CDR2: SGHRS and YFSETQ. The CDR3 has 15 residues. The V end was cut by 3 bases, the J end by 0 bases, with 11 bases between. The CDR3 loop reads CASSSRGSSTDTQYF. The DNA of the CDR3 is TGCGCCAGCAGCTCTCGGGGTTCTAGCACAGATACGCAGTATTTT.

The CDR3 region has the DNA TGTGCCAGCAGTGAGGCAGGGGGCGCTTATCAGCCCCAGCATTTT. Protein sequence: CASSEAGGAYQPQHF. The V gene is TRBV2, the J gene TRBJ1-5; 8 bases map to TRBD1. CDR1 is SNHLY, CDR2 FYNNEI, per germline. V was pared by 3 bases and J by 5 bases, with 6 bases of the junction left unmatched. The CDR3 extends over 15 amino acids.

Comment on this clone: One junction end does not reproduce the germline sequence, and a read error may be involved. For the CDR3, the DNA is TGTGCCAGCAGTTTAGTAACCCAGGGCGCCGGCTACACCTTC. As protein: CASSLVTQGAGYTF. The rearrangement links TRBV13 to TRBJ1-2; perhaps TRBD1 as D (5 bases). Germline CDR1 is PRHDT and CDR2 is FYEKMQ (reference sequence). The CDR3 sequence is 14 residues long.

The count of this clone is one. The chain links TRBV4-2 to TRBJ2-3; 7 bases match TRBD2. The germline V gene has CDR1 LGHNA and CDR2 YNFKEQ. The V segment lost 4 bases and the J segment 2 bases; nucleotides outside the gene matches: 3. The CDR3 loop spans 14 amino acids. The CDR3 sequence: CASSRGTITDTQYF. The CDR3, as DNA: TGTGCCAGCAGCCGCGGGACTATCACAGATACGCAGTATTTT.

The chain carries TRBV6-6 and TRBJ2-5; D might be TRBD1 (5 bases). The J call may not be correct, given that the DNA end is closer to TRBJ2-7. The CDR3 is 14 amino acids. Germline lookup yields CDR1 MNHNY and CDR2 SVGAGI (reference sequence). CDR3 sequence (DNA): TGTGCCAGCAGTTATACGACAGACTCCTACGAGCAGTACTTC. Protein: CASSYTTDSYEQYF.

The chain employs TRBV7-6 and TRBJ1-1, with 8 bases aligning to TRBD1. Germline lookup yields CDR1 SGHVS and CDR2 FNYEAQ. The CDR3 contains 16 residues. V shed 3 bases and J 1 base; nucleotides not matched to a gene: 7. CDR3 in amino acids: CASSLLGQEANTEAFF. For the CDR3, the DNA is TGTGCCAGCAGCTTGTTGGGACAGGAGGCGAACACTGAAGCTTTCTTT.

The chain carries TRBV5-1 and TRBJ2-6, with 7 positions matching TRBD1. The length of the CDR3 is 20 residues. Germline V gene sequence: CDR1 SGHRS, CDR2 YFSETQ. Trimming took 2 bases from V and 0 from J; bases not matched to a gene: 14. CDR3 amino acids: CASSFPGQLTLDSGANVLTF. The CDR3 nucleotides read TGCGCCAGCAGCTTTCCGGGACAGCTAACATTAGACTCTGGGGCCAACGTCCTGACTTTC.

The chain couples TRBV14 to TRBJ2-3, with 7 bases matching TRBD1. The germline gives CDR1 SGHDN, CDR2 FVKESK. The CDR3 length is 15 residues. Trimming at V came to 1 base and at J to 4 bases, leaving 5 bases not matched to a gene. The CDR3 nucleotides are TGTGCCAGCAGCCAAGGGGCGAGGGGGCCAGATACGCAGTATTTT. It yields the protein CASSQGARGPDTQYF.

The chain recombines TRBV29-1 with TRBJ2-2; 7 nucleotides agree with TRBD1. CDR3 length: 15 amino acids. Losses at the gene ends were 6 bases for V and 0 bases for J; bases not matched to a gene: 7. Germline V gene lookup returns CDR1 SQVTM and CDR2 ANQGSEA. The CDR3 protein is CSVAATGPNTGELFF. The DNA of the CDR3 is TGCAGCGTGGCGGCGACAGGGCCGAACACCGGGGAGCTGTTTTTT.

V gene TRBV7-9 combines with J gene TRBJ2-1; D unclear. The V gene's germline CDR1 is SEHNR and CDR2 FQNEAQ (reference sequence). The CDR3 is 16 amino acids. V was trimmed by 5 bases and J by 5 bases, leaving 19 bases between them. CDR3 sequence: CASSHAPFITNNEQFF. CDR3 bases: TGTGCCAGCAGCCACGCCCCCTTTATAACTAACAATGAGCAGTTCTTC.

This rearrangement joins TRBV7-9 to TRBJ1-3; TRBD1 matches at 8 bases. V dropped 9 bases and J dropped 4; count of bases not matched to a gene: 11. CDR3 size: 15 residues. The germline V gene encodes CDR1 SEHNR and CDR2 FQNEAQ (reference sequence). CDR3 bases: TGTGCCAGTTACCCCAGGGGGCCGGGCGGAAACACCATATATTTT. Amino acids: CASYPRGPGGNTIYF.

The gene calls are TRBV5-5 and TRBJ2-7; 8 bases map to TRBD1. After removal of 0 bases from V and 7 bases from J, the junction contained 9 bases not matched to a gene. There are 15 residues in the CDR3. Germline V gives CDR1 SGHKS, CDR2 YYEKEE (reference sequence). In nucleotides, the CDR3 is TGTGCCAGCAGCTTGGGTCGGCAGGGGGCGAGGGAGCAGTACTTC. Translating gives CASSLGRQGAREQYF.